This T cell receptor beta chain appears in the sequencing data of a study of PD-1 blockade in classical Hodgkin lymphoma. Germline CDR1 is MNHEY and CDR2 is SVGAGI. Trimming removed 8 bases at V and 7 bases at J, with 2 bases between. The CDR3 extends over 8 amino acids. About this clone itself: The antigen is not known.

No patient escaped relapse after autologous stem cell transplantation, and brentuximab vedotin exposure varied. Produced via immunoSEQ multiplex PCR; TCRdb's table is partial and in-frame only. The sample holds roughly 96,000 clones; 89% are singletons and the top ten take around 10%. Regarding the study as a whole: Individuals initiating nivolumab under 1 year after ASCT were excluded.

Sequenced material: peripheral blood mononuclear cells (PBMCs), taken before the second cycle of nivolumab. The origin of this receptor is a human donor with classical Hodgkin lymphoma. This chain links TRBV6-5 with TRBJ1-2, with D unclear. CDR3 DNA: TGTGCCAGCGCTGGCTACACCTTC. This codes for CASAGYTF.